The 10 T cell receptor beta chains listed next were all sequenced from one sample in a study of T cells in localized non-small cell lung cancer. Data came from immunoSEQ multiplex PCR; TCRdb stores just in-frame clones and leaves some out. This table has 45,000 to 70,000 clones, 80% to 90% appearing once. The starting material was peripheral blood, obtained before any cancer treatment. The receptor set was obtained from a woman aged 35-75 years with stage I lung adenocarcinoma.

The chain recombines TRBV9 with TRBJ1-1, with 7 bases aligning to TRBD1. The CDR3 length is 15 residues. The V segment lost 0 bases and the J segment 4 bases; nucleotides outside the gene matches: 6. Germline V CDR1 and CDR2: SGDLS, YYNGEE. CDR3 residues: CASSVGGGQTTEAFF. DNA for the CDR3: TGTGCCAGCAGCGTAGGAGGGGGCCAGACCACTGAAGCTTTCTTT.

This clone was seen just once. The V call is TRBV19, the J call TRBJ2-1; D might be TRBD1 or TRBD2, each matching 6 bases. The CDR3 extends over 16 amino acids. Trimming stripped 3 bases from V and 7 bases from J, with 19 bases between. Germline V gene sequence: CDR1 LNHDA, CDR2 SQIVND (reference sequence). CDR3 sequence (DNA): TGTGCCAGTAGTATGTCAGGGGCGGGATACGTTAATGAGCAGTTCTTC. Translating gives CASSMSGAGYVNEQFF.

The rearrangement joins TRBV30 to TRBJ1-1, with 9 bases fitting TRBD1. Germline trimming cut 0 bases from V and 11 bases from J; bases unmatched to any gene: 10. Germline assignment: CDR1 GTSNPN and CDR2 SVGIG (reference sequence). CDR3 size: 14 residues. The CDR3 DNA reads TGTGCCTGGAGTGTCAGTGGACAGGGGATAGGGGCTTTCTTT. Encoded protein: CAWSVSGQGIGAFF.

This rearrangement joins TRBV6-1 to TRBJ1-3; no clear D gene. V gave up 4 bases and J gave up 4 bases, with 11 bases separating them. This CDR3 is built from 14 residues. The V gene's germline CDR1 is MNHNS and CDR2 SASEGT. The CDR3 coding sequence is TGTGCCAGCAGTGTAGAGGGAAACGGAAACACCATATATTTT. Its translation: CASSVEGNGNTIYF.

This chain links TRBV5-1 with TRBJ1-2, with 12 bases matching TRBD1. Germline values: CDR1 SGHRS, CDR2 YFSETQ. After removal of 3 bases from V and 5 bases from J, the junction contained 11 bases not matched to a gene. The CDR3 runs 17 residues. The CDR3 sequence: CASSSLEGQGAYYGYTF. CDR3 sequence (DNA): TGCGCCAGCAGCTCGCTCGAGGGACAGGGGGCCTATTATGGCTACACCTTC. Full variable domain (missing parts from reference TRBV5-1 and TRBJ1-2): KAGVTQTPRYLIKTRGQQVTLSCSPISGHRSVSWYQQTPGQGLQFLFEYFSETQRNKGNFPGRFSGRQFSNSRSEMNVSTLELGDSALYLCASSSLEGQGAYYGYTFGSGTRLTVV.

V usage is TRBV4-3 and J usage is TRBJ1-1; the D is unclear. Germline loops: CDR1 LGHNA, CDR2 YSLEER. The CDR3 covers 13 residues. V dropped 4 bases and J dropped 1 base, with 7 bases sitting between them. The chain's CDR3 is CASSLEENTEAFF. CDR3 DNA sequence: TGCGCCAGCAGCCTGGAGGAGAACACTGAAGCTTTCTTT.

The chain's CDR3 is CASSPDPGGPKDTQYF. CDR3 sequence (DNA): TGTGCCAGCAGCCCTGATCCGGGGGGGCCGAAAGATACGCAGTATTTT. The chain is built from TRBV4-2 and TRBJ2-3; the match to TRBD2 covers 8 bases. Germline V lookup: CDR1 LGHNA, CDR2 YNFKEQ. The V gene end was trimmed by 4 bases and the J gene end by 5 bases; junction bases not matched to a gene: 11. This CDR3 is built from 16 residues.

This clone is large in the sample. The V gene is TRBV27, the J gene TRBJ1-6; 7 bases map to TRBD1. The ends lost 7 bases at V and 10 bases at J; junction bases unmatched: 10. Per the germline V gene, CDR1 is MNHEY and CDR2 is SMNVEV (reference sequence). This CDR3 is 14 amino acids long. The CDR3 sequence is CASNLGGARSPLHF. The CDR3, as DNA: TGTGCCAGCAACCTAGGGGGCGCAAGATCACCCCTCCACTTT.

This sequence joins TRBV7-9 and TRBJ2-6, with TRBD1 as a possible D gene (5 bases). Trimming took off 5 bases at V and 0 bases at J, with 17 bases between the two ends. The CDR3 length is 18 residues. Germline V gene data show CDR1 as SEHNR and CDR2 as FQNEAQ (reference sequence). The CDR3 spells CASSPGQVRHSGANVLTF. As DNA, the CDR3 is TGTGCCAGCAGCCCAGGACAAGTGCGACACTCTGGGGCCAACGTCCTGACTTTC.

The rearrangement joins TRBV5-1 to TRBJ1-6, with D possibly matching TRBD1 (5 bases). The CDR3 spans 14 residues. Germline loops: CDR1 SGHRS, CDR2 YFSETQ. V lost 4 bases, J lost 7 bases, and 12 bases lay in between. CDR3 sequence (DNA): TGCGCCAGCAGCCCCCATGAGGGGAATTCACCCCTCCACTTT. Encoded protein: CASSPHEGNSPLHF.